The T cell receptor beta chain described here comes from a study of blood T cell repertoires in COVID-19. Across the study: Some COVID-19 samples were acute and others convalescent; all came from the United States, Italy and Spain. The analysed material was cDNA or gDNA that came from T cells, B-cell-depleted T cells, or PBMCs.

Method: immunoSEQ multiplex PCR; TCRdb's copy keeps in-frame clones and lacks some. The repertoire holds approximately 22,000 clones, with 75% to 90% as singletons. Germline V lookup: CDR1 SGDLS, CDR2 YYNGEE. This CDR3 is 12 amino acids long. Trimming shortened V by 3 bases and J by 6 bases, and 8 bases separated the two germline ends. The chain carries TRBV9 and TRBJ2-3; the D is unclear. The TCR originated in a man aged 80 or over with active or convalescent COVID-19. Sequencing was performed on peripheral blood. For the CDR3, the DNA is TGTGCCAGCAGCGCGGAGTTGGATACGCAGTATTTT. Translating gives CASSAELDTQYF.